The 20 T cell receptor beta chains in this list originate from one sample, sequenced in a study of blood T cell repertoires in COVID-19. This table comes from immunoSEQ multiplex PCR, and its TCRdb copy is limited to in-frame clones, with some not included. The repertoire holds approximately 490,000 clones, approximately 91% seen once, with 8% to 9.5% in the top ten. Material: PBMCs or T cells enriched from blood (not recorded which). These receptors came from a woman in her fifties or sixties who had recovered from COVID-19.

This chain uses TRBV11-2 with TRBJ2-2, with TRBD1 identical over 9 bases. The CDR3 consists of 15 residues. Germline CDR1 and CDR2: SGHAT and FQNNGV. With 3 bases clipped from V and 5 bases from J, the junction kept 4 bases outside the gene matches. Written as DNA, the CDR3 is TGTGCCAGCAGCTTGCATGGACAGGGGACCGGGGAGCTGTTTTTT. Residues: CASSLHGQGTGELFF.

This chain uses TRBV11-2 with TRBJ2-1, with 11 bases fitting TRBD2. There are 15 residues in the CDR3. Germline CDR1 and CDR2: SGHAT and FQNNGV. Unmatched junction bases numbered 6, after V lost 1 base and J lost 10 bases. CDR3 bases: TGTGCCAGCAGCTTAGTTCCTAGCGGGGGGAACGAGCAGTTCTTC. Translated, it gives CASSLVPSGGNEQFF.

This sequence joins TRBV10-3 and TRBJ2-1; 7 nucleotides line up with TRBD1. Germline values: CDR1 ENHRY, CDR2 SYGVKD. V shed 4 bases and J 9 bases; nucleotides not matched to a gene: 3. This CDR3 has 12 amino acids. The CDR3 region has the DNA TGTGCCATCAGTGCCAGGGGGATTGAGCAGTTCTTC. Translation: CAISARGIEQFF.

The chain is built from TRBV4-1 and TRBJ1-6; TRBD1 matches at 10 bases. V was clipped by 1 base and J by 6 bases; unmatched bases: 12. The CDR3 spans 19 residues. Germline V gene data show CDR1 as MGHRA and CDR2 as YSYEKL. CDR3 residues: CASSQGQGAAAAINSPLHF. In DNA, the CDR3 is TGCGCCAGCAGCCAAGGACAGGGGGCTGCTGCCGCGATTAATTCACCCCTCCACTTT.

The gene calls are TRBV9 and TRBJ2-2, with D tentatively TRBD2 (7 bases). The CDR3 has 16 amino acids. Germline loops: CDR1 SGDLS, CDR2 YYNGEE. Trimming removed 5 bases at V and 4 bases at J, with 18 bases between. In nucleotides, the CDR3 is TGTGCCAGCAGGGGGGGGGCCGACCTAGGCACCGGGGAGCTGTTTTTT. Protein: CASRGGADLGTGELFF.

The CDR3 is CASSSGTGRYGYTF. CDR3 DNA: TGTGCCAGCAGTTCCGGGACAGGGCGCTATGGCTACACCTTC. The chain combines TRBV6-5 with TRBJ1-2, with 9 bases that match TRBD1. This CDR3 has 14 amino acids. J lost 4 bases, V lost 4 bases, and 4 bases had no gene match. Germline V gene data show CDR1 as MNHEY and CDR2 as SVGAGI.

The chain links TRBV29-1 to TRBJ1-3; D gene unclear. The CDR3 has 11 residues. V gave up 6 bases and J gave up 3 bases, with 6 bases separating them. Germline V gene sequence: CDR1 SQVTM, CDR2 ANQGSEA. CDR3 sequence: CSVNNGNTIYF. In DNA, the CDR3 is TGCAGCGTCAACAATGGAAACACCATATATTTT.

CDR3 bases: TGCAGCGTTGGACCGGACAGGAGCACCGGGGAGCTGTTTTTT. Amino acid sequence: CSVGPDRSTGELFF. This rearrangement joins TRBV29-1 to TRBJ2-2; 7 positions agree with TRBD1. The CDR3 is 14 residues long. Germline CDR1 SQVTM, CDR2 ANQGSEA. The J segment lost 4 bases and the V segment lost 4 bases, leaving 6 bases of the junction unmatched.

This sequence joins TRBV20-1 and TRBJ2-3, with a weak D call TRBD2 (6 bases). Germline lookup yields CDR1 DFQATT and CDR2 SNEGSKA (reference sequence). V was cut by 3 bases and J by 4 bases, with 20 bases left in between. The CDR3 sequence is 16 residues long. CDR3 protein: CSASLRGLLRADTQYF. The CDR3 coding sequence is TGCAGTGCTAGTCTAAGGGGACTTCTCCGGGCAGATACGCAGTATTTT.

The CDR3 protein is CASMGDNGVTEAFF. In DNA form, the CDR3 reads TGTGCCAGCATGGGTGACAACGGGGTCACTGAAGCTTTCTTT. The rearrangement joins TRBV2 to TRBJ1-1; no definite D call. Trimming shortened V by 7 bases and J by 4 bases, and 16 bases separated the two germline ends. This CDR3 is built from 14 residues. From germline, CDR1 is SNHLY and CDR2 FYNNEI. The entire variable domain, with the rest obtained from reference TRBV2 and TRBJ1-1, is as follows: EPEVTQTPSHQVTQMGQEVILRCVPISNHLYFYWYRQILGQKVEFLVSFYNNEISEKSEIFDDQFSVERPDGSNFTLKIRSTKLEDSAMYFCASMGDNGVTEAFFGQGTRLTVV.

This clone was observed a few times. This chain joins TRBV6-2 or TRBV6-3 and TRBJ2-2; TRBD1 matches 8 bases. Germline V CDR1 and CDR2: MNHEY, SVGEGT. The CDR3 consists of 16 residues. Trimming took 3 bases from V and 6 from J; bases not matched to a gene: 9. CDR3 region: CASSYREWTGPGELFF. For the CDR3, the DNA is TGTGCCAGCAGTTATAGAGAGTGGACAGGGCCCGGGGAGCTGTTTTTT.

V usage is TRBV14 and J usage is TRBJ1-6; D is undetermined. V was trimmed by 5 bases and J by 10 bases, leaving 12 bases between them. Germline CDR1 is SGHDN and CDR2 is FVKESK. This CDR3 comprises 13 residues. DNA of the CDR3: TGTGCCAGCAGCTCACAGAGAGGGTCACCCCTCCACTTT. This encodes CASSSQRGSPLHF.

This clone was observed a single time. CDR3: CASSPFSRLAEETQYF. CDR3 DNA: TGTGCCAGCTCACCCTTCTCAAGACTAGCGGAAGAGACCCAGTACTTC. V gene TRBV18 combines with J gene TRBJ2-5; 9 positions match TRBD2. The trim removed 3 bases at V and 3 bases at J, leaving 8 bases unmatched. The CDR3 has 16 residues. CDR1 is KGHSH and CDR2 is LQKENI in the germline V gene. The full variable domain, with the rest looked up from reference TRBV18 and TRBJ2-5, is NAGVMQNPRHLVRRRGQEARLRCSPMKGHSHVYWYRQLPEEGLKFMVYLQKENIIDESGMPKERFSAEFPKEGPSILRIQQVVRGDSAAYFCASSPFSRLAEETQYFGPGTRLLVL.

The chain links TRBV3-1 (or the pseudogene TRBV3-2) to TRBJ1-4, with 11 bases lining up with TRBD1. Per the germline V gene, CDR1 is LGHDT and CDR2 is YNNKEL (reference sequence). The V segment lost 8 bases and the J segment 2 bases; nucleotides outside the gene matches: 7. There are 16 residues in the CDR3. The CDR3 loop is CASARGTGGTNEKLFF. CDR3 DNA sequence: TGTGCCAGCGCCCGGGGGACAGGGGGTACTAATGAAAAACTGTTTTTT.

The V and J genes are TRBV2 and TRBJ1-1; D is unclear. The CDR3 runs to 12 residues. Germline V lookup: CDR1 SNHLY, CDR2 FYNNEI. The germline V and J ends were trimmed by 2 bases and 7 bases, with 8 bases remaining between them. CDR3 DNA: TGTGCCAGCAGTGAACAGTACAATGAAGCTTTCTTT. It is translated as CASSEQYNEAFF.

The chain's CDR3 is CASSLVVAGGHNEQFF. CDR3 DNA sequence: TGTGCCAGCAGCTTAGTGGTAGCGGGGGGCCACAATGAGCAGTTCTTC. This rearrangement joins TRBV11-2 to TRBJ2-1; 10 bases agree with TRBD2. CDR1 SGHAT and CDR2 FQNNGV come from the germline V gene. The CDR3 is made up of 16 amino acids. The trim removed 1 base at V and 5 bases at J, leaving 5 bases unmatched.

V and J are TRBV30 and TRBJ2-7; D is perhaps TRBD2 (6 bases). Germline V gene data show CDR1 as GTSNPN and CDR2 as SVGIG (reference sequence). V dropped 6 bases and J dropped 2 bases, with 17 bases sitting between them. The CDR3 is made up of 14 amino acids. The CDR3 is CACLPRGLTYEQYF. CDR3 sequence (DNA): TGTGCCTGCCTCCCGAGGGGACTTACCTACGAGCAGTACTTC.

This clone was picked up one time. This rearrangement joins TRBV6-2 or TRBV6-3 to TRBJ1-1; 9 bases fit TRBD1. The germline V gene encodes CDR1 MNHEY and CDR2 SVGEGT. V shed 5 bases and J 1 base; nucleotides not matched to a gene: 8. The CDR3 has 16 residues. The CDR3 reads CASSPHRGPGNTEAFF. For the CDR3, the DNA is TGTGCCAGCAGTCCCCACAGGGGGCCGGGGAACACTGAAGCTTTCTTT.

The J gene is TRBJ2-3, the V gene TRBV10-1; 7 bases are shared with TRBD2. V lost 3 bases to trimming and J lost 9 bases; unmatched junction nucleotides: 6. CDR3 length: 13 amino acids. Looked up from germline, CDR1 is WNHNN and CDR2 is SYGVQD (reference sequence). The CDR3 nucleotides read TGCGCCAGCAGTGAAGCGGGGATCGACACGCAGTATTTT. Its translation: CASSEAGIDTQYF.

The chain combines TRBV5-1 with TRBJ1-6, with 11 bases aligning to TRBD1. Germline V gene data show CDR1 as SGHRS and CDR2 as YFSETQ. J was trimmed by 10 bases and V by 1 base; bases with no gene match: 7. The CDR3 has 16 amino acids. CDR3 region: CASSLRTGTGGSPLHF. The CDR3 region has the DNA TGCGCCAGCAGCTTGCGAACCGGGACAGGGGGATCACCCCTCCACTTT.